A selection of T cell receptor beta chains follows, all from one sample in a study of T-cell memory formation after mild COVID-19. One entry per CDR3 protein, called by TCRdb with MiXCR from the 5' RACE reads. The sample contains more than 150,000 distinct CDR3 sequences, 11% of which appear only once. Sequencing was done on a sample of PBMCs or a T cell subset sorted from them (not recorded which). The receptors originated from a man younger than 30 who had mild COVID-19 (a few samples of this study predate the infection). Cell type and time point are not known. The CDR3 runs from the conserved cysteine through the conserved F or W. Fields, in order: J gene, V gene, clone size, D gene, CDR3 DNA, CDR3 protein. A D gene is named only where the DNA matches it firmly. Some rows have no size entry. The others give once, few or many, or a class for an expanded clone.

J: TRBJ1-5; V: TRBV2; size: .; D: TRBD1; DNA: TGTGCCAGCAGTGGGGACAGCGCTTACAATCAGCCCCAGCATTTT; CDR3: CASSGDSAYNQPQHF
J: TRBJ1-3; V: TRBV5-6; size: .; D: .; DNA: TGTGCCAGCAGCTTGGAAAACAGGGCAGGAAACACCATATATTTT; CDR3: CASSLENRAGNTIYF
J: TRBJ2-3; V: TRBV4-3; size: few; D: .; DNA: TGCGCCAGCAGCCAAGGGCAGGGAAGCACAGATACGCAGTATTTT; CDR3: CASSQGQGSTDTQYF
J: TRBJ2-1; V: TRBV4-2; size: few; D: TRBD2; DNA: TGTGCCAGCAGCCAAGGGACTAGCAATGGGGATGAGCAGTTCTTC; CDR3: CASSQGTSNGDEQFF
J: TRBJ2-3; V: TRBV7-2; size: many; D: TRBD2; DNA: TGTGCCAGCAGCTCCTCTAGCGGGGGAAGGACAGATACGCAGTATTTT; CDR3: CASSSSSGGRTDTQYF
J: TRBJ1-5; V: TRBV12-3/TRBV12-4; size: .; D: TRBD1; DNA: TGTGCCAGCAGCGGACAGGCCAGTCAGCCCCAGCATTTT; CDR3: CASSGQASQPQHF
J: TRBJ1-6; V: TRBV28; size: .; D: .; DNA: TGTGCCAGCAGTTCACCCCCGGGACACGGCCCCGCTGATGGCTATAATTCACCCCTCCACTTT; CDR3: CASSSPPGHGPADGYNSPLHF
J: TRBJ2-7; V: TRBV5-1; size: .; D: .; DNA: TGCGCCAGCAGGGAAGGGACATTCTCCTACGAGCAGTACTTC; CDR3: CASREGTFSYEQYF
J: TRBJ2-5; V: TRBV20-1; size: many; D: TRBD2; DNA: TGCAGTGCCCCGCGGGGGACTAGCGGGGGTGAACAAGAGACCCAGTACTTC; CDR3: CSAPRGTSGGEQETQYF
J: TRBJ2-2; V: TRBV7-2; size: few; D: TRBD2; DNA: TGTGCCAGCAGCTTGGCGGGGGGGCCTTACACCGGGGAGCTGTTTTTT; CDR3: CASSLAGGPYTGELFF
J: TRBJ2-1; V: TRBV6-4; size: few; D: .; DNA: TGTGCCAGCAGTCCACAGGGAGGGGAGCAGTTCTTC; CDR3: CASSPQGGEQFF
J: TRBJ1-3; V: TRBV25-1; size: many; D: .; DNA: TGTGCCAGCAGTGACCGGGAGGCGAACACCATATATTTT; CDR3: CASSDREANTIYF
J: TRBJ2-7; V: TRBV20-1; size: .; D: .; DNA: TGCAGTGCTAGAGGTGAGCCAGTCGGCGAGCAGTACTTC; CDR3: CSARGEPVGEQYF
J: TRBJ2-7; V: TRBV6-1; size: few; D: TRBD2; DNA: TGTGCCAGCAGCGACCAGAGCGGGGGCCCCTACGAGCAGTACTTC; CDR3: CASSDQSGGPYEQYF
J: TRBJ1-6; V: TRBV12-3/TRBV12-4; size: .; D: .; DNA: TGTGCCAGCAGCCTAACTAGCTCCTATAATTCACCCCTCCACTTT; CDR3: CASSLTSSYNSPLHF
J: TRBJ1-2; V: TRBV5-1; size: few; D: .; DNA: TGCGCCAGCAGCTCTGCGGGACGCCTTAATGGCTACACCTTC; CDR3: CASSSAGRLNGYTF